A selection of T cell receptor beta chains follows, all from one sample in a study of shared clonotypes between healthy human individuals. Profiling relied on immunoSEQ multiplex PCR, and the TCRdb table lists in-frame clones only, not all of them. The sample includes around 2.1 million clones, about 93% of them seen just once. The sample taken for sequencing was naive CD8+ T cells from PBMCs. These receptors came from a man between 18 and 29 years old in good health. Some clones in this sample may be carry-over from other donors' samples. CDR3s include the opening cysteine and the closing phenylalanine or tryptophan. D genes are given only for firm matches. Clone size is not always given. Where it is, it says once, few, many or a class for expanded clones.

clone_size: .
v_call: TRBV6-6
j_call: TRBJ2-1
d_call: TRBD2
cdr3_aa: CASWEGREGHNEQFF
cdr3_nt: TGTGCCAGCTGGGAGGGGCGGGAGGGCCACAATGAGCAGTTCTTC

clone_size: .
v_call: TRBV19
j_call: TRBJ2-7
d_call: .
cdr3_aa: CASSYGGIRPYEQYF
cdr3_nt: TGTGCCAGTAGTTATGGCGGGATAAGACCCTACGAGCAGTACTTC

clone_size: once
v_call: TRBV7-3
j_call: TRBJ2-1
d_call: TRBD1
cdr3_aa: CASSLRQGTGHEQFF
cdr3_nt: TGTGCCAGCAGCCTTCGACAGGGGACTGGACATGAGCAGTTCTTC

clone_size: .
v_call: TRBV15
j_call: TRBJ2-1
d_call: .
cdr3_aa: CATSAPSNEQFF
cdr3_nt: TGTGCCACCAGCGCCCCTTCCAATGAGCAGTTCTTC

clone_size: .
v_call: TRBV28
j_call: TRBJ2-1
d_call: .
cdr3_aa: CASSRRGPLPSYNEQFF
cdr3_nt: TGTGCCAGCAGCCGTAGGGGACCTTTACCCTCCTACAATGAGCAGTTCTTC

clone_size: once
v_call: TRBV19
j_call: TRBJ1-1
d_call: .
cdr3_aa: CASSTLRATNTEAFF
cdr3_nt: TGTGCCAGTAGTACACTCCGGGCCACGAACACTGAAGCTTTCTTT

clone_size: .
v_call: TRBV10-2
j_call: TRBJ2-7
d_call: .
cdr3_aa: CASSEIRGLAYEQYF
cdr3_nt: TGCGCCAGCAGTGAGATTCGGGGATTAGCCTACGAGCAGTACTTC

clone_size: .
v_call: TRBV18
j_call: TRBJ2-2
d_call: .
cdr3_aa: CASSPSTRMPGELFF
cdr3_nt: TGTGCCAGCTCACCATCGACCAGGATGCCCGGGGAGCTGTTTTTT

clone_size: .
v_call: TRBV19
j_call: TRBJ1-5
d_call: .
cdr3_aa: CASSTPLGTLGNQPQHF
cdr3_nt: TGTGCCAGTAGTACCCCCCTCGGGACGCTGGGCAATCAGCCCCAGCATTTT

clone_size: .
v_call: TRBV7-9
j_call: TRBJ2-2
d_call: TRBD2
cdr3_aa: CAGGTGELFF
cdr3_nt: TGTGCGGGGGGGACCGGGGAGCTGTTTTTT

clone_size: .
v_call: TRBV6-5
j_call: TRBJ1-1
d_call: .
cdr3_aa: CASSYSVDTEAFF
cdr3_nt: TGTGCCAGCAGTTACTCTGTAGACACTGAAGCTTTCTTT

clone_size: .
v_call: TRBV13
j_call: TRBJ2-1
d_call: TRBD2
cdr3_aa: CASSFVAGGFEQFF
cdr3_nt: TGTGCCAGCAGCTTCGTAGCGGGAGGCTTTGAGCAGTTCTTC

clone_size: .
v_call: TRBV27
j_call: TRBJ1-1
d_call: TRBD1
cdr3_aa: CASSLSRTGLTEAFF
cdr3_nt: TGTGCCAGCAGTTTATCCCGGACAGGGCTCACTGAAGCTTTCTTT

clone_size: .
v_call: TRBV4-1
j_call: TRBJ2-1
d_call: TRBD1
cdr3_aa: CASSQDRSKMGQGINNEQFF
cdr3_nt: TGCGCCAGCAGCCAAGACAGAAGTAAAATGGGACAGGGTATCAACAATGAGCAGTTCTTC

clone_size: .
v_call: TRBV7-3
j_call: TRBJ1-2
d_call: TRBD1
cdr3_aa: CASSLIGGDYGYTF
cdr3_nt: TGTGCCAGCAGCTTAATAGGGGGCGACTATGGCTACACCTTC

clone_size: .
v_call: TRBV30
j_call: TRBJ2-7
d_call: .
cdr3_aa: CALNHREKPYEQYF
cdr3_nt: TGTGCCCTAAACCACAGGGAAAAACCCTACGAGCAGTACTTC

clone_size: .
v_call: TRBV11-2
j_call: TRBJ2-5
d_call: .
cdr3_aa: CASSLDRGAEETQYF
cdr3_nt: TGTGCCAGCAGCTTAGATCGAGGGGCCGAGGAGACCCAGTACTTC

clone_size: .
v_call: TRBV19
j_call: TRBJ2-1
d_call: .
cdr3_aa: CASSIIPGELNEQFF
cdr3_nt: TGTGCCAGTAGTATAATCCCGGGGGAACTCAATGAGCAGTTCTTC

clone_size: .
v_call: TRBV11-2
j_call: TRBJ2-7
d_call: .
cdr3_aa: CASSLGAGSSEQYF
cdr3_nt: TGTGCCAGCAGCTTAGGAGCAGGGAGCTCCGAGCAGTACTTC

clone_size: .
v_call: TRBV6-5
j_call: TRBJ2-5
d_call: .
cdr3_aa: CASSSGGRETQYF
cdr3_nt: TGTGCCAGCAGTTCCGGGGGGCGAGAGACCCAGTACTTC

clone_size: .
v_call: TRBV28
j_call: TRBJ2-7
d_call: .
cdr3_aa: CASSFRRGEQYF
cdr3_nt: TGTGCCAGCAGTTTCCGACGGGGCGAGCAGTACTTC

clone_size: .
v_call: TRBV5-1
j_call: TRBJ2-2
d_call: TRBD2
cdr3_aa: CASWGLAGARSTGELFF
cdr3_nt: TGCGCCAGCTGGGGACTAGCGGGAGCGAGGTCTACCGGGGAGCTGTTTTTT

clone_size: .
v_call: TRBV28
j_call: TRBJ2-1
d_call: TRBD2
cdr3_aa: CASSLWLAGDNEQFF
cdr3_nt: TGTGCCAGCAGTTTGTGGCTCGCGGGAGACAATGAGCAGTTCTTC

clone_size: few
v_call: TRBV4-3
j_call: TRBJ2-1
d_call: TRBD2
cdr3_aa: CASSPGLAGVNEQFF
cdr3_nt: TGCGCCAGCAGCCCGGGACTAGCGGGAGTCAATGAGCAGTTCTTC

clone_size: .
v_call: TRBV7-9
j_call: TRBJ1-3
d_call: .
cdr3_aa: CASTLGNTIYF
cdr3_nt: TGTGCCAGCACCCTTGGAAACACCATATATTTT

clone_size: .
v_call: TRBV15
j_call: TRBJ2-7
d_call: .
cdr3_aa: CATSRALSRYRDEQYF
cdr3_nt: TGTGCCACCAGCAGAGCCCTCTCGCGGTATAGGGACGAGCAGTACTTC

clone_size: .
v_call: TRBV4-3
j_call: TRBJ2-7
d_call: TRBD2
cdr3_aa: CASSPLLRESGEQYF
cdr3_nt: TGCGCCAGCAGCCCCCTCCTGCGGGAGTCGGGGGAGCAGTACTTC

clone_size: .
v_call: TRBV6-5
j_call: TRBJ2-7
d_call: .
cdr3_aa: CASSYYRSGAREQYF
cdr3_nt: TGTGCCAGCAGTTACTACCGTTCGGGGGCCCGGGAGCAGTACTTC

clone_size: .
v_call: TRBV7-8
j_call: TRBJ1-1
d_call: .
cdr3_aa: CASSHPTDMPEAFF
cdr3_nt: TGTGCCAGCAGCCATCCTACGGACATGCCTGAAGCTTTCTTT

clone_size: .
v_call: TRBV28
j_call: TRBJ2-5
d_call: .
cdr3_aa: CASSPIAGGYQETQYF
cdr3_nt: TGTGCCAGCAGTCCCATCGCAGGGGGGTACCAAGAGACCCAGTACTTC

clone_size: .
v_call: TRBV2
j_call: TRBJ2-2
d_call: .
cdr3_aa: CASRIQGNTGELFF
cdr3_nt: TGTGCCAGCAGGATACAGGGTAACACCGGGGAGCTGTTTTTT

clone_size: .
v_call: TRBV11-2
j_call: TRBJ1-2
d_call: TRBD1
cdr3_aa: CASSPAGGAVEGYTF
cdr3_nt: TGTGCCAGCAGCCCAGCAGGGGGCGCGGTAGAAGGCTACACCTTC

clone_size: .
v_call: TRBV7-6
j_call: TRBJ1-4
d_call: .
cdr3_aa: CASSLGPPGANEKLFF
cdr3_nt: TGTGCCAGCAGCTTAGGACCGCCAGGGGCGAATGAAAAACTGTTTTTT

clone_size: .
v_call: TRBV13
j_call: TRBJ2-1
d_call: TRBD2
cdr3_aa: CASSLRTGSSGRAVHEQFF
cdr3_nt: TGTGCCAGCAGCTTGAGAACAGGGAGTAGCGGGAGGGCCGTCCATGAGCAGTTCTTC

clone_size: .
v_call: TRBV27
j_call: TRBJ1-1
d_call: .
cdr3_aa: CASSLVGQMNTEAFF
cdr3_nt: TGTGCCAGCAGTTTGGTCGGACAGATGAACACTGAAGCTTTCTTT

clone_size: .
v_call: TRBV5-1
j_call: TRBJ2-7
d_call: TRBD1
cdr3_aa: CASSSRKRENRGNYEQYF
cdr3_nt: TGCGCCAGCAGCTCCAGAAAACGAGAGAACAGGGGGAACTACGAGCAGTACTTC

clone_size: .
v_call: TRBV27
j_call: TRBJ2-1
d_call: TRBD2
cdr3_aa: CASSLLTSPLYNEQFF
cdr3_nt: TGTGCCAGCAGTTTACTGACTAGCCCACTTTACAATGAGCAGTTCTTC

clone_size: .
v_call: TRBV19
j_call: TRBJ2-7
d_call: .
cdr3_aa: CASSSRAYEQYF
cdr3_nt: TGTGCCAGTAGCTCCAGAGCCTACGAGCAGTACTTC

clone_size: .
v_call: TRBV5-1
j_call: TRBJ2-7
d_call: .
cdr3_aa: CASSLDISSYEQYF
cdr3_nt: TGCGCCAGCAGCTTGGATATTAGCTCCTACGAGCAGTACTTC